The present T cell receptor (beta chain) was sequenced within a study of patients and donors after allogeneic stem cell transplantation. Each CDR3 protein is one row after TCRdb ran MiXCR on the RT-PCR reads. Of roughly 960,000 distinct CDR3 sequences listed, roughly 18% were seen once; the top ten hold 6%. Germline loops: CDR1 SGHDT, CDR2 YYEEEE. V lost 2 bases and J 3 bases, leaving 11 bases between the germline ends. The CDR3 has 14 residues. Sequenced material: blood, either unsorted or a sorted T cell fraction (not recorded which). This chain joins TRBV5-6 and TRBJ2-5, with D possibly TRBD1 on 5 matching bases. This clonotype originated in a human donor who was either an allogeneic HSCT recipient or a stem cell or donor lymphocyte infusion donor (not recorded which). It is not recorded whose cells these are; they may come from a transplant donor. CDR3 DNA: TGTGCCAGCAGCTTTCAGGGTCGAAAAGAGACCCAGTACTTC. As protein: CASSFQGRKETQYF. Full variable domain (rest looked up from reference TRBV5-6 and TRBJ2-5): DAGVTQSPTHLIKTRGQQVTLRCSPKSGHDTVSWYQQALGQGPQFIFQYYEEEERQRGNFPDRFSGHQFPNYSSELNVNALLLGDSALYLCASSFQGRKETQYFGPGTRLLVL.